Below, 32 T cell receptor beta chains from the same sample are listed, as sequenced in a study of blood T cell repertoires in COVID-19. The method was immunoSEQ multiplex PCR; TCRdb's version includes in-frame clones alone and lacks a portion of them. The data hold almost 200,000 clones, with more than 70% observed a single time. What was sequenced was PBMCs or T cells enriched from blood (not recorded which). The receptors were sampled from a woman in her late teens or twenties who had recovered from COVID-19.

The CDR3 sequence: CASSPVWTGAGTTEAFF. CDR3 sequence (DNA): TGTGCCAGCTCACCCGTATGGACAGGGGCCGGCACCACTGAAGCTTTCTTT. V usage is TRBV18 and J usage is TRBJ1-1, with TRBD1 matching 9 bases. The CDR3 has 17 residues. The ends lost 3 bases at V and 4 bases at J; junction bases unmatched: 12. Germline V gene sequence: CDR1 KGHSH, CDR2 LQKENI. The variable domain in full, with the rest retrieved from reference TRBV18 and TRBJ1-1, is NAGVMQNPRHLVRRRGQEARLRCSPMKGHSHVYWYRQLPEEGLKFMVYLQKENIIDESGMPKERFSAEFPKEGPSILRIQQVVRGDSAAYFCASSPVWTGAGTTEAFFGQGTRLTVV.

The chain joins TRBV5-4 to TRBJ2-5, with D maybe TRBD1 (7 bases). Germline V lookup: CDR1 SGHNT, CDR2 YYREEE (reference sequence). This CDR3 region has 16 residues. V was shortened by 3 bases and J by 6 bases, with 21 bases between the two germline ends. CDR3 sequence: CASSSGGQDRIKTQYF. Written as DNA, the CDR3 is TGTGCCAGCAGCTCAGGGGGGCAGGATCGAATAAAGACCCAGTACTTC.

The V and J genes are TRBV19 and TRBJ1-1; D might be TRBD1 (5 bases). Germline CDR1 and CDR2: LNHDA and SQIVND (reference sequence). V was cut by 5 bases and J by 3 bases, with 16 bases left in between. The CDR3 has 15 amino acids. CDR3 DNA: TGTGCCAGTAGTCCCCTCGGGGGTCGTTACACTGAAGCTTTCTTT. Encoded protein: CASSPLGGRYTEAFF.

V gene TRBV23-1 combines with J gene TRBJ2-7; a weak D match, TRBD2 (7 bases). TRBV23-1 is recorded as an ORF, its role being uncertain. This CDR3 region has 14 residues. Deletions cut 6 bases from V and 5 bases from J, with 17 bases between. CDR3 loop: CASSHRRGANEQYF. The CDR3 coding sequence is TGCGCCAGCAGCCACAGACGGGGGGCTAACGAGCAGTACTTC.

V gene TRBV7-3 combines with J gene TRBJ1-6, with unresolved D. This CDR3 comprises 15 residues. Germline V gene data show CDR1 as SGHTA and CDR2 as FQGTGA. The V end was cut by 1 base, the J end by 10 bases, with 14 bases between. The CDR3 spells CASSLSVSGDSPLHF. The DNA of the CDR3 is TGTGCCAGCAGCTTAAGTGTATCGGGAGACTCACCCCTCCACTTT.

The rearrangement joins TRBV28 to TRBJ1-1; TRBD1 is a possible D gene (5 bases). The germline V gene has CDR1 MDHEN and CDR2 SYDVKM. V shed 4 bases and J shed 5 bases, with 14 bases lying between them. This CDR3 contains 14 residues. The CDR3 DNA sequence: TGTGCCAGCAGTTCGTACAGGTTTTCAACTGAAGCTTTCTTT. This gives the protein CASSSYRFSTEAFF.

There are a few counts of this clone. The chain combines TRBV7-9 with TRBJ1-1; D is undetermined. There are 14 residues in the CDR3. Trimming cost V 1 base and J 4 bases, with 10 bases left between them. Per germline, CDR1 SEHNR and CDR2 FQNEAQ (reference sequence). The CDR3 DNA sequence: TGTGCCAGCAGCTTAGGTCCACGGGGCACTGAAGCTTTCTTT. Translating it yields CASSLGPRGTEAFF.

In its sample, this clone was seen many times. The chain carries TRBV18 and TRBJ1-6; 7 nucleotides agree with TRBD1. The CDR3 consists of 17 residues. Germline CDR1 and CDR2: KGHSH and LQKENI. V lost 2 bases and J lost 4; bases outside the gene matches: 8. Here the CDR3 DNA reads TGTGCCAGCTCACCAATTAGGGGGACAGATTATAATTCACCCCTCCACTTT. Translating gives CASSPIRGTDYNSPLHF.

The gene calls are TRBV13 and TRBJ1-5, with D possibly being TRBD1 (5 bases). The CDR3 is 14 amino acids. The V gene lost 3 bases and the J gene lost 4 bases, with 10 bases spanning the gap. CDR1 is PRHDT, CDR2 FYEKMQ, per germline (reference sequence). The CDR3 is CASSFRRDNQPQHF. The DNA for the CDR3 is TGTGCCAGCAGCTTCCGCAGGGATAATCAGCCCCAGCATTTT. Together with reference TRBV13 and TRBJ1-5, the CDR3 gives the full variable domain: AAGVIQSPRHLIKEKRETATLKCYPIPRHDTVYWYQQGPGQDPQFLISFYEKMQSDKGSIPDRFSAQQFSDYHSELNMSSLELGDSALYFCASSFRRDNQPQHFGDGTRLSIL.

This rearrangement joins TRBV6-5 to TRBJ1-2, with D possibly being TRBD1 (6 bases). Per the germline V gene, CDR1 is MNHEY and CDR2 is SVGAGI. CDR3 length: 13 residues. V gave up 4 bases and J gave up 7 bases, with 13 bases separating them. This chain's CDR3 is CASSLDRYIGYTF. For the CDR3, the DNA is TGTGCCAGCAGTTTGGACAGATATATTGGCTACACCTTC.

V is TRBV2 and J is TRBJ2-7; 12 bases agree with TRBD2. J was trimmed by 3 bases and V by 6 bases; bases with no gene match: 6. The CDR3 consists of 15 residues. The V gene's germline CDR1 is SNHLY and CDR2 FYNNEI. The CDR3 DNA follows: TGTGCCAGCAGGGCTAGCGGGGGGGCCTTCTACGAGCAGTACTTC. Translating gives CASRASGGAFYEQYF. Variable domain in full (rest from reference TRBV2 and TRBJ2-7): EPEVTQTPSHQVTQMGQEVILRCVPISNHLYFYWYRQILGQKVEFLVSFYNNEISEKSEIFDDQFSVERPDGSNFTLKIRSTKLEDSAMYFCASRASGGAFYEQYFGPGTRLTVT.

J is TRBJ1-2 and V is TRBV29-1, with 8 bases lining up with TRBD1. V dropped 3 bases and J dropped 8; count of bases not matched to a gene: 8. CDR1 and CDR2 (germline): SQVTM, ANQGSEA. The CDR3 spans 13 residues. CDR3 nucleotides: TGCAGCGTTGAGGTGACGGCAGGGGGCGGCTACACCTTC. As protein: CSVEVTAGGGYTF.

The chain joins TRBV7-8 to TRBJ1-6, with 9 bases lining up with TRBD1. Germline V gene data show CDR1 as SGHVS and CDR2 as FQNEAQ. The CDR3 is 14 amino acids. Trimming at V came to 5 bases and at J to 10 bases, leaving 6 bases not matched to a gene. CDR3 sequence (DNA): TGTGCCAGCAGCCCCGGACAGGGGTGGTCACCCCTCCACTTT. This codes for CASSPGQGWSPLHF.

V usage is TRBV11-2 and J usage is TRBJ1-1, with D possibly matching TRBD1 (6 bases). The CDR3 consists of 13 residues. Trimming pared 7 bases from V and 1 base from J, leaving 10 bases between. CDR1 and CDR2 (germline): SGHAT, FQNNGV. The CDR3 DNA reads as TGTGCCAGCACCCAGGACAGGAACACTGAAGCTTTCTTT. This encodes CASTQDRNTEAFF.

The V call is TRBV7-9, the J call TRBJ2-7; 7 nucleotides match TRBD1. Losses at the gene ends were 3 bases for V and 0 bases for J; bases not matched to a gene: 5. This CDR3 has 15 amino acids. Germline loops: CDR1 SEHNR, CDR2 FQNEAQ (reference sequence). Written as DNA, the CDR3 is TGTGCCAGCAGCTTTAGGGACAGCGGCTCCTACGAGCAGTACTTC. As protein: CASSFRDSGSYEQYF.

This sequence joins TRBV9 and TRBJ1-4; 9 nucleotides agree with TRBD1. The CDR3 spans 15 residues. V trimming: 4 bases; J trimming: 7 bases; junction bases outside the gene matches: 8. Germline V gene sequence: CDR1 SGDLS, CDR2 YYNGEE. The CDR3 region has the DNA TGTGCCAGCAGCTCAAACAGGGGGCGCGGTGAAAAACTGTTTTTT. It translates to CASSSNRGRGEKLFF.

The chain couples TRBV18 to TRBJ1-1, with D unresolved. V was pared by 1 base and J by 3 bases, with 6 bases between. The CDR3 spans 13 residues. The V gene's germline CDR1 is KGHSH and CDR2 LQKENI. The CDR3 spells CASSPQRDTEAFF. Written as DNA, the CDR3 is TGTGCCAGCTCACCACAGAGGGACACTGAAGCTTTCTTT.

The gene calls are TRBV7-2 and TRBJ2-3; 10 bases line up with TRBD1. This CDR3 has 16 amino acids. Per the germline V gene, CDR1 is SGHTA and CDR2 is FQGNSA. V lost 5 bases, J lost 2 bases, and 7 bases stayed unmatched. In DNA form, the CDR3 reads TGTGCCAGCAGCACCCGGACAGGGGGACTCACAGATACGCAGTATTTT. Amino acid sequence: CASSTRTGGLTDTQYF.

V gene TRBV10-3 combines with J gene TRBJ1-6; TRBD1 might be the D (5 bases). Germline V CDR1 and CDR2: ENHRY, SYGVKD. The CDR3 is 13 residues long. Trimming removed 8 bases from V and 6 bases from J, with 11 bases in between. The DNA for the CDR3 is TGTGCCATCGCGGGGGGAGTTAATTCACCCCTCCACTTT. This sequence encodes CAIAGGVNSPLHF.

The chain recombines TRBV19 with TRBJ2-7, with 12 bases that match TRBD2. This CDR3 comprises 15 residues. Trimming removed 6 bases from V and 7 bases from J; junction bases left unmatched: 10. Looked up from germline, CDR1 is LNHDA and CDR2 is SQIVND (reference sequence). This CDR3 is CASSRGLAGPWEQYF. The CDR3 DNA reads TGTGCCAGTAGCAGGGGACTAGCGGGTCCTTGGGAGCAGTACTTC.

CDR3 in DNA: TGCAGCGTTGAAGTACAGGGGGCGTATGGCTACACCTTC. It encodes CSVEVQGAYGYTF. The rearrangement links TRBV29-1 to TRBJ1-2; 9 bases are a match to TRBD1. Unmatched junction bases numbered 2, after V lost 1 base and J lost 5 bases. CDR3 length equals 13 residues. The germline V gene has CDR1 SQVTM and CDR2 ANQGSEA.

This chain uses TRBV2 with TRBJ1-1; 7 bases are a match to TRBD1. CDR3 length: 14 amino acids. V gave up 5 bases and J gave up 7 bases; unmatched junction bases: 10. Germline values: CDR1 SNHLY, CDR2 FYNNEI. The DNA for the CDR3 is TGTGCCAGCAGTCCAGACAGGGACCCCTTTGAAGCTTTCTTT. Translating it yields CASSPDRDPFEAFF.

V gene TRBV30 combines with J gene TRBJ1-6; D remains ambiguous. CDR3 length equals 10 residues. The V gene lost 4 bases and the J gene lost 13 bases, with 8 bases spanning the gap. Germline values: CDR1 GTSNPN, CDR2 SVGIG (reference sequence). CDR3 region: CAWNGSPLHF. CDR3 DNA: TGTGCCTGGAACGGGAGTCCCCTCCACTTT.

This chain joins TRBV2 and TRBJ2-5, with 10 bases fitting TRBD1. Germline CDR1 is SNHLY and CDR2 is FYNNEI. J lost 4 bases, V lost 4 bases, and 3 bases had no gene match. This CDR3 comprises 14 residues. The CDR3 protein is CASSGTGGGETQYF. CDR3 coding DNA: TGTGCCAGCAGTGGGACAGGGGGTGGAGAGACCCAGTACTTC.

The gene calls are TRBV28 and TRBJ1-5; no reliable D call. This CDR3 spans 16 amino acids. V was clipped by 4 bases and J by 0 bases, with 13 bases between them. CDR1 is MDHEN, CDR2 SYDVKM, per germline. As DNA, the CDR3 is TGTGCCAGCAGTTGGAGTTTCCGAGATAGCAATCAGCCCCAGCATTTT. Its protein is CASSWSFRDSNQPQHF. Based on the CDR3 plus reference TRBV28 and TRBJ1-5, the full variable domain is DVKVTQSSRYLVKRTGEKVFLECVQDMDHENMFWYRQDPGLGLRLIYFSYDVKMKEKGDIPEGYSVSREKKERFSLILESASTNQTSMYLCASSWSFRDSNQPQHFGDGTRLSIL.

The V gene is TRBV28, the J gene TRBJ2-1; TRBD2 agrees at 13 bases. This CDR3 is 16 amino acids long. The germline V gene has CDR1 MDHEN and CDR2 SYDVKM. The V segment lost 5 bases and the J segment 4 bases; nucleotides outside the gene matches: 5. CDR3: CASSSRTSGGYNEQFF. The CDR3 coding sequence is TGTGCCAGCAGTAGCAGGACTAGCGGGGGATACAATGAGCAGTTCTTC.

There are a few counts of this clone. V usage is TRBV11-1 and J usage is TRBJ2-7; D is perhaps TRBD2 (6 bases). CDR3 length: 13 amino acids. The germline V and J ends were trimmed by 3 bases and 7 bases, with 13 bases remaining between them. Germline lookup yields CDR1 SGHAT and CDR2 FQDESV (reference sequence). CDR3 protein: CASSLHGLSEQYF. The CDR3 DNA follows: TGTGCCAGCAGCTTGCACGGACTATCGGAGCAGTACTTC.

V gene TRBV19 combines with J gene TRBJ1-1, with D unclear. In germline, CDR1 is LNHDA, CDR2 SQIVND (reference sequence). V was pared by 4 bases and J by 1 base, with 7 bases between. This CDR3 is built from 13 residues. CDR3 in amino acids: CASSNRPNTEAFF. In DNA form, the CDR3 reads TGTGCCAGTAGTAACAGACCGAACACTGAAGCTTTCTTT. Full variable domain (rest looked up from reference TRBV19 and TRBJ1-1): DGGITQSPKYLFRKEGQNVTLSCEQNLNHDAMYWYRQDPGQGLRLIYYSQIVNDFQKGDIAEGYSVSREKKESFPLTVTSAQKNPTAFYLCASSNRPNTEAFFGQGTRLTVV.

The chain joins TRBV24-1 to TRBJ2-1, with 7 bases fitting TRBD1. The CDR3 totals 14 residues. After removal of 4 bases from V and 4 bases from J, the junction contained 3 bases not matched to a gene. In germline, CDR1 is KGHDR, CDR2 SFDVKD. CDR3 coding DNA: TGTGCCACCAGTGAGACAGGGAGATACAATGAGCAGTTCTTC. Encoded protein: CATSETGRYNEQFF.

The rearrangement uses TRBV9 and TRBJ2-1; 11 bases are shared with TRBD2. Germline V lookup: CDR1 SGDLS, CDR2 YYNGEE. With V trimmed by 4 bases and J by 4 bases, 10 bases remained unmatched. The length of the CDR3 is 17 residues. The CDR3 spells CASSNRLAGMQYNEQFF. The CDR3 bases are TGTGCCAGCAGCAATAGACTAGCGGGGATGCAGTACAATGAGCAGTTCTTC.

V usage is TRBV29-1 and J usage is TRBJ1-5; 9 bases match TRBD1. The CDR3 extends over 15 amino acids. The junction had 8 bases not matched to a gene; V was cut back by 5 bases and J by 3 bases. Germline V lookup: CDR1 SQVTM, CDR2 ANQGSEA. This CDR3 reads CSVTTGQGNNQPQHF. CDR3 nucleotides: TGCAGCGTTACCACCGGACAGGGGAACAATCAGCCCCAGCATTTT.

This clone was counted a single time. The chain employs TRBV30 and TRBJ2-7, with a tentative D call TRBD1 (5 bases). The ends were cut back, 2 bases at V and 2 bases at J, with 10 bases in the middle. Looked up from germline, CDR1 is GTSNPN and CDR2 is SVGIG (reference sequence). The CDR3 runs 13 residues. The CDR3 loop reads CAWSKTVAYEQYF. The CDR3 bases are TGTGCCTGGAGTAAGACAGTCGCCTACGAGCAGTACTTC. Looking up the rest from reference TRBV30 and TRBJ2-7 gives the full variable domain: SQTIHQWPATLVQPVGSPLSLECTVEGTSNPNLYWYRQAAGRGLQLLFYSVGIGQISSEVPQNLSASRPQDRQFILSSKKLLLSDSGFYLCAWSKTVAYEQYFGPGTRLTVT.